Each of the 15 T cell receptor beta chains below was sequenced from the same sample in a study of long-term antiretroviral therapy in people with HIV. Survey level was the resolution at which the v3.0 immunoSEQ assay ran. Sequencing used immunoSEQ multiplex PCR; TCRdb keeps in-frame clones, though not all of them. In the table there are 18,000 or so clones, 91% of which are singletons. The sample was unsorted PBMCs, taken 3 years after starting antiretroviral therapy. Source of these receptors: a man aged 45-65 years with HIV.

This chain links TRBV6-6 with TRBJ1-1; D remains ambiguous. V was trimmed by 2 bases and J by 5 bases, leaving 0 bases between them. CDR1 and CDR2 (germline): MNHNY, SVGAGI (reference sequence). This CDR3 is built from 10 residues. The CDR3 region is CASSYTEAFF. CDR3 DNA sequence: TGTGCCAGCAGTTACACTGAAGCTTTCTTT.

The chain has TRBV5-6 and TRBJ1-1, with 10 bases aligning to TRBD1. This CDR3 region has 13 residues. Germline CDR1 SGHDT, CDR2 YYEEEE. Germline trimming cut 2 bases from V and 6 bases from J; bases unmatched to any gene: 1. The CDR3 here is CASSLGQGAEAFF. The DNA for the CDR3 is TGTGCCAGCAGCTTAGGACAGGGGGCTGAAGCTTTCTTT.

CDR3 in DNA: TGCGCCAGCAGCTTGGGCTGGGGGGTGGCTAACTATGGCTACACCTTC. Translation gives CASSLGWGVANYGYTF. This chain joins TRBV5-1 and TRBJ1-2; the D gene is possibly TRBD1 (5 bases). The CDR3 spans 16 residues. V lost 0 bases and J lost 0, with 12 bases in between. Germline CDR1 and CDR2: SGHRS and YFSETQ.

The chain joins TRBV7-6 to TRBJ1-1; D unclear. CDR1 is SGHVS and CDR2 is FNYEAQ in the germline V gene. The CDR3 length is 13 residues. The germline V and J ends were trimmed by 6 bases and 0 bases, with 8 bases remaining between them. The CDR3: CASREDLNTEAFF. The CDR3 nucleotides are TGTGCCAGCAGGGAGGATTTGAACACTGAAGCTTTCTTT.

The chain carries TRBV11-3 and TRBJ1-1, with D hard to call. The V and J ends lost 2 bases and 4 bases respectively, with 11 bases between them. Germline V CDR1 and CDR2: SGHNT, YENEEA. The CDR3 sequence is 14 residues long. CDR3 nucleotides: TGTGCCAGCAGCTTACCGAGGTTGGCCACTGAAGCTTTCTTT. Residues: CASSLPRLATEAFF. The full variable domain, completed using reference TRBV11-3 and TRBJ1-1, is EAGVVQSPRYKIIEKKQPVAFWCNPISGHNTLYWYLQNLGQGPELLIRYENEEAVDDSQLPKDRFSAERLKGVDSTLKIQPAELGDSAVYLCASSLPRLATEAFFGQGTRLTVV.

The chain recombines TRBV4-3 with TRBJ1-1; tentative D call: TRBD1 (5 bases). This CDR3 comprises 15 residues. V dropped 0 bases and J dropped 0 bases, with 8 bases sitting between them. CDR1 is LGHNA and CDR2 is YSLEER in the germline V gene. CDR3 DNA: TGCGCCAGCAGCCAAGAATCAGGGATGAACACTGAAGCTTTCTTT. Its translation: CASSQESGMNTEAFF.

The chain has TRBV18 and TRBJ1-4; possible D gene TRBD1, 5 bases. Germline CDR1 reads KGHSH; CDR2 reads LQKENI. V was cut by 3 bases and J by 13 bases, with 15 bases left in between. This CDR3 region has 13 residues. CDR3 protein: CASSPTDQIGLFF. The CDR3 nucleotides read TGTGCCAGCTCACCGACAGACCAAATTGGACTGTTTTTT.

This chain connects TRBV6-5 to TRBJ1-2, with D possibly being TRBD1 (5 bases). Germline CDR1 MNHEY, CDR2 SVGAGI. The CDR3 runs 12 residues. Between the trimmed V and J ends, which lost 2 bases and 7 bases, there was a span of 8 bases. The CDR3 spells CASSYPGGGYTF. The DNA of the CDR3 is TGTGCCAGCAGTTACCCGGGGGGTGGCTACACCTTC.

CDR3 sequence: CATSRVQGPTANYGYTF. The CDR3, as DNA: TGTGCCACCAGCAGAGTGCAGGGTCCTACCGCTAACTATGGCTACACCTTC. The chain is built from TRBV15 and TRBJ1-2; possible D gene TRBD1, 5 bases. CDR1 and CDR2 (germline): LNHNV, YYDKDF (reference sequence). The CDR3 consists of 17 residues. V dropped 1 base and J dropped 0 bases, with 15 bases sitting between them.

J is TRBJ2-2 and V is TRBV5-1; no clear D gene. Germline-derived CDR1 and CDR2 are SGHRS and YFSETQ. The ends were cut back, 1 base at V and 5 bases at J, with 9 bases in the middle. The CDR3 contains 14 residues. CDR3 DNA sequence: TGCGCCAGCAGCTTGCTTTACGGGACCGGGGAGCTGTTTTTT. Its translation is CASSLLYGTGELFF.

In DNA, the CDR3 is TGTGCCAGCAGCCGACTAGCGGGGGGACAATCAGATACGCAGTATTTT. This encodes CASSRLAGGQSDTQYF. J is TRBJ2-3 and V is TRBV5-6; 13 positions match TRBD2. V dropped 4 bases and J dropped 4; count of bases not matched to a gene: 6. From germline, CDR1 is SGHDT and CDR2 YYEEEE. This CDR3 spans 16 amino acids.

The chain links TRBV25-1 to TRBJ1-5; weak D call: TRBD1 (6 bases). The germline V gene encodes CDR1 MGHDK and CDR2 SYGVNS. The CDR3 is 14 amino acids. V was cut by 2 bases and J by 5 bases, with 10 bases left in between. CDR3 nucleotides: TGTGCCAGCAGTGAACAGGGGCGACATCAGCCCCAGCATTTT. As protein: CASSEQGRHQPQHF.

Here the CDR3 DNA reads TGCGCCAGCAGCTTGGTCGACAGGGTTATGAACACTGAAGCTTTCTTT. This encodes CASSLVDRVMNTEAFF. The genes are TRBV5-1 and TRBJ1-1; 7 bases match TRBD1. With V trimmed by 0 bases and J by 0 bases, 5 bases remained unmatched. The CDR3 extends over 16 amino acids. Germline V gives CDR1 SGHRS, CDR2 YFSETQ.

The chain carries TRBV2 and TRBJ1-1; tentative D call: TRBD1 (5 bases). The V end was cut by 7 bases, the J end by 1 base, with 13 bases between. Germline V gene lookup returns CDR1 SNHLY and CDR2 FYNNEI. The CDR3 covers 14 residues. The CDR3 loop is CASKSTASNTEAFF. The CDR3 nucleotides read TGTGCCAGCAAATCGACAGCGTCGAACACTGAAGCTTTCTTT. The whole variable domain, filled in from reference TRBV2 and TRBJ1-1, reads EPEVTQTPSHQVTQMGQEVILRCVPISNHLYFYWYRQILGQKVEFLVSFYNNEISEKSEIFDDQFSVERPDGSNFTLKIRSTKLEDSAMYFCASKSTASNTEAFFGQGTRLTVV.

V and J are TRBV5-3 and TRBJ2-7; D may be TRBD1 (5 bases). TRBV5-3 belongs to the ORF category, with a function that is uncertain. This CDR3 contains 16 residues. V was shortened by 4 bases and J by 3 bases, with 20 bases between the two germline ends. Written as DNA, the CDR3 is TGTGCCAGAAGCATCCCGACAGTCCCGAATCTCTACGAGCAGTACTTC. This translates into CARSIPTVPNLYEQYF.